The TCR beta chain under discussion was sequenced for a study of persistence of HIV-infected CD4 T cells. Study-level background: Antigen stimulation activated a lower proportion of cells, more of them memory, than anti-CD3/anti-CD28 stimulation.

In this sample, this clone turned up once. The antigen remains unidentified. Sequencing used immunoSEQ version 4 in survey mode. The repertoire was sequenced with immunoSEQ multiplex PCR; TCRdb's copy has only in-frame clones and lacks some. The sample holds 45,000 or so clones; 85% to 90% are singletons and the top ten take around 3.2%. The CDR3 covers 13 residues. Germline lookup yields CDR1 SQVTM and CDR2 ANQGSEA. Trimming removed 6 bases at V and 8 bases at J, with 19 bases between. Cells were stimulated nonspecifically with anti-CD3/anti-CD28 magnetic beads. Responding CD4+ T cells were sorted by upregulation of both CD40 ligand and CD69.

The sequences come from CD4+ T cells sorted from PBMCs after approximately 18-hour stimulation, collected from a patient who received antiretroviral therapy. The V and J genes are TRBV29-1 and TRBJ1-1; no reliable D call. The TCR comes from an adult woman with HIV who was CMV-seropositive. CDR3 nucleotide sequence: TGCAGCGTCGTTTCTGGCCTAGCGACAGAAGCTTTCTTT. It is translated as CSVVSGLATEAFF.